Following are 29 T cell receptor beta chains from one sample sequenced in a study of T cell responses to AZD1222 COVID-19 vaccine. Clones were sequenced by immunoSEQ multiplex PCR, and TCRdb holds only the in-frame ones, with some missing. The sample yields 200,000 to 250,000 clones, 90% to 95% seen once. The sequencing here drew on peripheral blood, taken on day 0 of MenACWY control vaccination. Receptors originate from an adult in good health.

V gene TRBV12-3 or TRBV12-4 combines with J gene TRBJ1-2; D remains ambiguous. The ends were cut back, 1 base at V and 8 bases at J, with 8 bases in the middle. The CDR3 runs 12 residues. This CDR3 is CASSLGPSGYTF. Written as DNA, the CDR3 is TGTGCCAGCAGTTTAGGGCCCTCAGGCTACACCTTC.

V and J are TRBV5-6 and TRBJ1-2, with a tentative D call TRBD1 (6 bases). The CDR3 extends over 15 amino acids. Between the trimmed V and J ends, which lost 0 bases and 2 bases, there was a span of 11 bases. In germline, CDR1 is SGHDT, CDR2 YYEEEE. The CDR3 nucleotides are TGTGCCAGCAGCTTGGGTCAGGGGCTAAACTATGGCTACACCTTC. Translation gives CASSLGQGLNYGYTF.

This rearrangement joins TRBV6-4 to TRBJ1-1; TRBD1 is a possible D gene (6 bases). The CDR3 contains 16 residues. V lost 5 bases to trimming and J lost 1 base, with 17 bases between them. Germline V gives CDR1 MRHNA, CDR2 SNTAGT. CDR3 in amino acids: CASSKEGGLKNTEAFF. CDR3 nucleotides: TGTGCCAGCAGTAAAGAGGGGGGACTTAAGAACACTGAAGCTTTCTTT.

This clone was recorded once. The chain uses TRBV9 and TRBJ1-3; weak D call: TRBD1 (6 bases). Trimming cost V 4 bases and J 0 bases, with 23 bases left between them. The CDR3 has 19 amino acids. Germline loops: CDR1 SGDLS, CDR2 YYNGEE. The CDR3 nucleotides are TGTGCCAGCAGCCTTCAAATCCCGCCGACAGGCGGCTCTGGAAACACCATATATTTT. It translates to CASSLQIPPTGGSGNTIYF.

CDR3 sequence: CASSYSTGHEKLFF. The CDR3 bases are TGTGCCAGCAGTTACTCGACAGGACATGAAAAACTGTTTTTT. The chain carries TRBV6-2 or TRBV6-3 and TRBJ1-4; D is possibly TRBD1 (6 bases). The V end was cut by 0 bases, the J end by 6 bases, with 8 bases between. This CDR3 comprises 14 residues. The germline gives CDR1 MNHEY, CDR2 SVGEGT.

The chain joins TRBV5-1 to TRBJ2-1; D unclear. From germline, CDR1 is SGHRS and CDR2 YFSETQ. The CDR3 is made up of 13 amino acids. The V and J ends lost 0 bases and 6 bases respectively, with 7 bases between them. CDR3 DNA: TGCGCCAGCAGCTTGGAATACCTCAATGAGCAGTTCTTC. Protein product: CASSLEYLNEQFF.

On this clone itself: This sample also contains other DNA sequences that code for the same CDR3. The chain links TRBV7-9 to TRBJ1-3; D uncertain. The CDR3 loop spans 14 amino acids. Germline lookup yields CDR1 SEHNR and CDR2 FQNEAQ (reference sequence). V was shortened by 0 bases and J by 4 bases, with 7 bases between the two germline ends. In DNA form, the CDR3 reads TGTGCCAGCAGCTTAGCTGGGTCCGGAAACACCATATATTTT. This encodes CASSLAGSGNTIYF.

This sequence joins TRBV19 and TRBJ1-5, with D tentatively TRBD1 (5 bases). From germline, CDR1 is LNHDA and CDR2 SQIVND (reference sequence). The CDR3 covers 15 residues. V shed 6 bases and J shed 4 bases, with 16 bases lying between them. The chain's CDR3 is CASSPPQGGNQPQHF. In nucleotides, the CDR3 is TGTGCCAGTAGCCCCCCCCAGGGTGGGAATCAGCCCCAGCATTTT.

The chain combines TRBV14 with TRBJ2-7, with D possibly called TRBD1 or TRBD2 (8 bases each). Germline V gives CDR1 SGHDN, CDR2 FVKESK. The CDR3 contains 16 residues. Trimming took 2 bases from V and 3 from J, leaving 17 bases between them. The CDR3 here is CASSQPPGGTGYEQYF. As DNA, the CDR3 is TGTGCCAGCAGCCAACCTCCGGGGGGGACAGGCTACGAGCAGTACTTC.

The rearrangement joins TRBV6-2 or TRBV6-3 to TRBJ1-5; TRBD1 matches 9 bases. The CDR3 consists of 16 residues. Germline assignment: CDR1 MNHEY and CDR2 SVGEGT. V shed 4 bases and J 6 bases; nucleotides not matched to a gene: 10. The CDR3 bases are TGTGCCAGCAGTTCCATTCCGGGGACAGGGAGTCAGCCCCAGCATTTT. As protein: CASSSIPGTGSQPQHF.

The chain carries TRBV7-6 and TRBJ2-1; D unresolved. Germline CDR1 SGHVS, CDR2 FNYEAQ. The V and J ends lost 1 base and 6 bases respectively, with 16 bases between them. This CDR3 comprises 16 residues. CDR3 residues: CASSLVADQRPNEQFF. CDR3 coding DNA: TGTGCCAGCAGCTTAGTCGCGGACCAGCGCCCCAATGAGCAGTTCTTC. The entire variable domain, with the rest obtained from reference TRBV7-6 and TRBJ2-1, is as follows: GAGVSQSPRYKVTKRGQDVALRCDPISGHVSLYWYRQALGQGPEFLTYFNYEAQQDKSGLPNDRFSAERPEGSISTLTIQRTEQRDSAMYRCASSLVADQRPNEQFFGPGTRLTVL.

V and J are TRBV18 and TRBJ1-2, with D possibly being TRBD1 (5 bases). CDR1 KGHSH and CDR2 LQKENI come from the germline V gene. V lost 2 bases and J 5 bases, leaving 18 bases between the germline ends. The CDR3 extends over 16 amino acids. The CDR3 protein is CASSPSALTEIYGYTF. The CDR3 DNA is TGTGCCAGCTCACCATCGGCGCTGACAGAGATATATGGCTACACCTTC.

J is TRBJ1-3 and V is TRBV9, with no clear D. Germline-derived CDR1 and CDR2 are SGDLS and YYNGEE. With 4 bases removed from V and 0 bases from J, the gap between germline ends came to 11 bases. The length of the CDR3 is 15 residues. The CDR3 reads CASSRVTSSGNTIYF. The CDR3 DNA reads TGTGCCAGCAGCCGAGTCACTAGCTCTGGAAACACCATATATTTT.

This rearrangement joins TRBV9 to TRBJ1-3; 9 bases are a match to TRBD1. This CDR3 contains 17 residues. Trimming at V came to 3 bases and at J to 5 bases, leaving 12 bases not matched to a gene. CDR1 is SGDLS, CDR2 YYNGEE, per germline. CDR3 sequence: CASSAFSGTGTRNTIYF. The DNA of the CDR3 is TGTGCCAGCAGCGCCTTCTCCGGGACAGGGACCCGAAACACCATATATTTT. Supplemented by reference TRBV9 and TRBJ1-3, the full variable domain reads DSGVTQTPKHLITATGQRVTLRCSPRSGDLSVYWYQQSLDQGLQFLIQYYNGEERAKGNILERFSAQQFPDLHSELNLSSLELGDSALYFCASSAFSGTGTRNTIYFGEGSWLTVV.

The chain has TRBV7-2 and TRBJ1-2, with a possible D match to TRBD1 (5 bases). In germline, CDR1 is SGHTA, CDR2 FQGNSA. The ends were cut back, 0 bases at V and 8 bases at J, with 7 bases in the middle. CDR3 length: 12 amino acids. CDR3 in amino acids: CASSLAGVGYTF. CDR3 DNA sequence: TGTGCCAGCAGCTTAGCAGGGGTCGGCTACACCTTC. The full variable domain, completed using reference TRBV7-2 and TRBJ1-2, is GAGVSQSPSNKVTEKGKDVELRCDPISGHTALYWYRQSLGQGLEFLIYFQGNSAPDKSGLPSDRFSAERTGGSVSTLTIQRTQQEDSAVYLCASSLAGVGYTFGSGTRLTVV.

This chain connects TRBV19 to TRBJ1-6; 10 bases map to TRBD1. Per the germline V gene, CDR1 is LNHDA and CDR2 is SQIVND (reference sequence). This CDR3 has 15 amino acids. J gave up 8 bases and V 5 bases, and 6 bases lay outside the gene matches. CDR3 protein: CASSRDRGHDSPLHF. CDR3 nucleotide sequence: TGTGCCAGTAGTCGCGACAGGGGGCATGATTCACCCCTCCACTTT.

As concerns this clone: This CDR3 is also generated by other DNA sequences in the sample. This chain joins TRBV7-9 and TRBJ1-2, with a possible D match to TRBD1 (6 bases). Germline CDR1 is SEHNR and CDR2 is FQNEAQ (reference sequence). Deletions cut 2 bases from V and 5 bases from J, with 6 bases between. The CDR3 contains 12 residues. This chain's CDR3 is CASSLQGYGYTF. In DNA, the CDR3 is TGTGCCAGCAGCTTACAGGGGTATGGCTACACCTTC. Filled out from reference TRBV7-9 and TRBJ1-2, the complete variable domain reads DTGVSQNPRHKITKRGQNVTFRCDPISEHNRLYWYRQTLGQGPEFLTYFQNEAQLEKSRLLSDRFSAERPKGSFSTLEIQRTEQGDSAMYLCASSLQGYGYTFGSGTRLTVV.

The chain has TRBV5-5 and TRBJ2-5; possibly TRBD2 for D (6 bases). Germline-derived CDR1 and CDR2 are SGHKS and YYEKEE (reference sequence). This CDR3 has 14 amino acids. V lost 3 bases, J lost 2 bases, and 11 bases lay in between. The CDR3 sequence is CASSWGLPQETQYF. The DNA of the CDR3 is TGTGCCAGCAGCTGGGGACTGCCACAAGAGACCCAGTACTTC.

The chain uses TRBV5-1 and TRBJ2-3; TRBD1 matches 11 bases. V trimming: 2 bases; J trimming: 3 bases; junction bases outside the gene matches: 5. CDR1 is SGHRS, CDR2 YFSETQ, per germline. The CDR3 spans 16 residues. CDR3 nucleotides: TGCGCCAGCAGCTTATCCGGGACAGGGGGTACAGATACGCAGTATTTT. Translation gives CASSLSGTGGTDTQYF.

This clone has just one count. The rearrangement links TRBV6-4 to TRBJ1-4, with TRBD1 matching over 8 bases. Germline CDR1 reads MRHNA; CDR2 reads SNTAGT. V shed 6 bases and J 8 bases; nucleotides not matched to a gene: 5. The CDR3 is 13 amino acids. CDR3 amino acids: CASRLDRDEKLFF. CDR3 nucleotides: TGTGCCAGCAGACTGGACAGGGACGAAAAACTGTTTTTT.

This chain links TRBV29-1 with TRBJ2-1; TRBD2 might be the D (6 bases). Germline V CDR1 and CDR2: SQVTM, ANQGSEA. The CDR3 is 11 residues long. V was cut by 6 bases and J by 4 bases, with 7 bases left in between. Written as DNA, the CDR3 is TGCAGCGTACGGGGGTACAATGAGCAGTTCTTC. Translation gives CSVRGYNEQFF.

The chain links TRBV3-1 (or the pseudogene TRBV3-2) to TRBJ2-1; 9 bases map to TRBD2. With 0 bases clipped from V and 2 bases from J, the junction kept 8 bases outside the gene matches. This CDR3 contains 18 residues. The germline gives CDR1 LGHDT, CDR2 YNNKEL (reference sequence). The chain's CDR3 is CASSQDRGLAGTYNEQFF. As DNA, the CDR3 is TGTGCCAGCAGCCAAGATCGCGGGCTAGCGGGGACCTACAATGAGCAGTTCTTC.

The chain is built from TRBV18 and TRBJ1-3, with no clear D. There are 15 residues in the CDR3. Trimming took 3 bases from V and 0 from J, leaving 9 bases between them. Germline-derived CDR1 and CDR2 are KGHSH and LQKENI. The CDR3 nucleotides read TGTGCCAGCTCACCGCGGGAGAGCTCTGGAAACACCATATATTTT. Its translation: CASSPRESSGNTIYF.

This clone has a single count. This chain links TRBV9 with TRBJ1-6; D is unclear. The CDR3 loop spans 14 amino acids. Germline values: CDR1 SGDLS, CDR2 YYNGEE. Trimming took 4 bases from V and 7 from J, leaving 12 bases between them. The CDR3 here is CASSPQLGNSPLHF. The CDR3 DNA is TGTGCCAGCAGCCCTCAACTCGGAAATTCACCCCTCCACTTT.

This chain links TRBV7-2 with TRBJ1-1, with 7 bases identical to TRBD1. V was clipped by 0 bases and J by 2 bases; unmatched bases: 3. The germline CDR1 and CDR2 sequences are SGHTA and FQGNSA. The CDR3 runs 15 residues. CDR3 region: CASSLAPGGNTEAFF. CDR3 coding DNA: TGTGCCAGCAGCTTAGCTCCAGGGGGAAACACTGAAGCTTTCTTT.

The table lists this clone with many counts. The chain uses TRBV6-5 and TRBJ2-7, with D maybe TRBD2 (6 bases). Germline lookup yields CDR1 MNHEY and CDR2 SVGAGI. The CDR3 runs to 11 residues. V gave up 6 bases and J gave up 3 bases, with 6 bases separating them. The CDR3 DNA is TGTGCCAGCAGGGGGGGCTACGAGCAGTACTTC. This encodes CASRGGYEQYF.

The chain recombines TRBV3-1 (or the pseudogene TRBV3-2) with TRBJ1-3; D possibly corresponds to TRBD1 (6 bases). Per germline, CDR1 LGHDT and CDR2 YNNKEL (reference sequence). This CDR3 contains 14 residues. The ends were cut back, 5 bases at V and 4 bases at J, with 12 bases in the middle. The chain's CDR3 is CASSEHGGGNTIYF. The CDR3, as DNA: TGTGCCAGCAGCGAACACGGGGGCGGAAACACCATATATTTT.

Comment on this clone: The same CDR3 arises from other DNA sequences in this sample as well. V gene TRBV5-1 combines with J gene TRBJ1-2, with no clear D. The germline CDR1 and CDR2 sequences are SGHRS and YFSETQ. The CDR3 has 13 amino acids. V lost 0 bases and J lost 8, with 11 bases in between. This CDR3 reads CASSLEGSRGYTF. In DNA, the CDR3 is TGCGCCAGCAGCTTGGAGGGCAGTCGGGGCTACACCTTC.

The CDR3: CAISSRVNTEAFF. CDR3 coding DNA: TGTGCCATCTCATCCAGGGTGAACACTGAAGCTTTCTTT. This chain connects TRBV19 to TRBJ1-1, with D maybe TRBD1 (5 bases). The CDR3 has 13 residues. V dropped 10 bases and J dropped 0 bases, with 12 bases sitting between them. The germline CDR1 and CDR2 sequences are LNHDA and SQIVND (reference sequence).